The next 17 T cell receptor beta chains were all read from a single sample in a study of regulatory T cells in long-lasting Graves disease. For TCR beta, libraries came from iRepertoire HTBI primers and Arm-PCR of CDR3 regions. TCRdb passed the multiplex PCR reads through MiXCR, listing each CDR3 protein once. Of 400,000 to 500,000 distinct CDR3 sequences detected, less than 20% appear once; the ten largest clones hold about 25%. Time point meaning: newly diagnosed GD, antithyroid drugs for less than 3 months. The TCR library used RNA extracted from PBMCs. These data were likewise used in another study, on T cells in Graves' hyperthyroidism and ophthalmopathy.

The specimen was peripheral blood mononuclear cells (PBMCs), collected at new diagnosis, from a patient treated with antithyroid drugs. The receptors here all came from a woman in her late teens or twenties with Graves disease.

This clonotype was picked up many times. V and J are TRBV6-1 and TRBJ2-1; 12 bases align to TRBD2. The V and J ends lost 6 bases and 9 bases, in that order; junction bases with no gene match: 9. This CDR3 is built from 15 residues. Germline V gene data show CDR1 as MNHNS and CDR2 as SASEGT. The CDR3, as DNA: TGTGCCAGCAGCCCGACTAGCGGGAGTAGGGGTGAGCAGTTCTTC. The encoded protein is CASSPTSGSRGEQFF.

The sample holds a few counts of this clonotype. The chain recombines TRBV10-3 with TRBJ1-2; the match to TRBD1 covers 7 bases. The CDR3 contains 15 residues. CDR1 is ENHRY and CDR2 is SYGVKD in the germline V gene. Trimming took 7 bases from V and 8 from J; bases not matched to a gene: 16. Here the CDR3 DNA reads TGTGCCATCACAGAGCTAGGACAGGCCGTGGGAGGCTACACCTTC. It specifies CAITELGQAVGGYTF.

The table lists this clonotype with many counts. The V gene is TRBV7-2, the J gene TRBJ2-7; D is undetermined. This CDR3 contains 15 residues. Trimming left V 0 bases short and J 2 bases short, with 11 bases between. Germline CDR1 reads SGHTA; CDR2 reads FQGNSA. The CDR3: CASSLASPVAYEQYF. The CDR3 nucleotides are TGTGCCAGCAGCTTAGCCTCCCCGGTAGCCTACGAGCAGTACTTC. Full variable domain (remainder filled in from reference TRBV7-2 and TRBJ2-7): GAGVSQSPSNKVTEKGKDVELRCDPISGHTALYWYRQSLGQGLEFLIYFQGNSAPDKSGLPSDRFSAERTGGSVSTLTIQRTQQEDSAVYLCASSLASPVAYEQYFGPGTRLTVT.

This clonotype was seen a few times. This chain connects TRBV20-1 to TRBJ1-2; 7 positions match TRBD1. After removal of 2 bases from V and 1 base from J, the junction contained 4 bases not matched to a gene. The germline V gene encodes CDR1 DFQATT and CDR2 SNEGSKA (reference sequence). The CDR3 is made up of 14 amino acids. The chain's CDR3 is CSARPGQINYGYTF. The CDR3 DNA follows: TGCAGTGCTAGACCGGGACAGATTAACTATGGCTACACCTTC.

DNA for the CDR3: TGTGCCAGCCAGACCGAGAGGGCTGGTTTTGAAAAACTGTTTTTT. Translated: CASQTERAGFEKLFF. The rearrangement uses TRBV19 and TRBJ1-4; D is unclear. Per the germline V gene, CDR1 is LNHDA and CDR2 is SQIVND (reference sequence). The germline V and J ends were trimmed by 9 bases and 7 bases, with 21 bases remaining between them. This CDR3 contains 15 residues.

This clonotype has only a few counts. V gene TRBV28 combines with J gene TRBJ2-3; no definite D call. CDR3 size: 13 residues. The V gene lost 4 bases and the J gene lost 0 bases, with 5 bases spanning the gap. Germline V gives CDR1 MDHEN, CDR2 SYDVKM. The DNA for the CDR3 is TGTGCCAGCAGTTCATCTAGCACAGATACGCAGTATTTT. Its protein is CASSSSSTDTQYF.

This sequence joins TRBV9 and TRBJ2-6, with D uncertain. The V end lost 2 bases, the J end lost 0 bases, and 12 bases lay between the germline ends. CDR1 is SGDLS, CDR2 YYNGEE, per germline. This CDR3 region has 17 residues. CDR3 sequence: CASSVLAVYSGANVLTF. The CDR3 coding sequence is TGTGCCAGCAGCGTGCTCGCGGTTTACTCTGGGGCCAACGTCCTGACTTTC.

This clonotype was recorded many times. This sequence joins TRBV6-2 or TRBV6-3 and TRBJ1-1; no definite D call. V was cut by 0 bases and J by 2 bases, with 13 bases left in between. The CDR3 spans 16 residues. Germline V lookup: CDR1 MNHEY, CDR2 SVGEGT. Here the CDR3 reads CASSYSNVPSNTEAFF. The CDR3 bases are TGTGCCAGCAGTTACTCGAATGTGCCTTCCAACACTGAAGCTTTCTTT.

This clonotype came up many times. Germline is not matched at one junction end, which may reflect a read error. The gene calls are TRBV20-1 and TRBJ2-1; 8 bases are shared with TRBD2. CDR3 length: 17 amino acids. Germline CDR1 and CDR2: DFQATT and SNEGSKA (reference sequence). CDR3 residues: CSARVLGGTSSYNEQFF. CDR3 bases: TGCAGTGCCAGAGTCTTGGGGGGGACTAGCTCCTACAATGAGCAGTTCTTC.

This clonotype was recorded at least ten times. V and J are TRBV28 and TRBJ1-5; D is perhaps TRBD1 (6 bases). CDR3 size: 14 residues. CDR1 and CDR2 (germline): MDHEN, SYDVKM. V shed 6 bases and J shed 6 bases, with 15 bases lying between them. The CDR3 region has the DNA TGTGCCAGCAGGATACAGGGAAATAGTCAGCCCCAGCATTTT. Protein sequence: CASRIQGNSQPQHF.

The chain combines TRBV7-9 with TRBJ2-1, with a possible D match to TRBD2 (7 bases). Trimming shortened V by 11 bases and J by 8 bases, and 16 bases separated the two germline ends. The CDR3 runs 12 residues. Germline V gives CDR1 SEHNR, CDR2 FQNEAQ (reference sequence). DNA of the CDR3: TGTGCCGCAGGGGAGGGCCGGGATGAGCAGTTCTTC. Translated: CAAGEGRDEQFF.

This clonotype was observed at least ten times. The chain recombines TRBV28 with TRBJ2-4; 7 bases are shared with TRBD1. The V gene's germline CDR1 is MDHEN and CDR2 SYDVKM. The CDR3 sequence is 15 residues long. Trimming cost V 3 bases and J 2 bases; bases outside gene matches: 4. Written as DNA, the CDR3 is TGTGCCAGCAGTTTGTGGACAGGCCCCAAAAACATTCAGTACTTC. Its protein product is CASSLWTGPKNIQYF.

This clonotype was seen repeatedly, ten times or more. This chain joins TRBV13 and TRBJ2-7, with no clear D. Germline CDR1 reads PRHDT; CDR2 reads FYEKMQ (reference sequence). The CDR3 spans 12 residues. V was shortened by 5 bases and J by 4 bases, with 9 bases between the two germline ends. CDR3 amino acids: CASSRSGYEQYF. The CDR3 nucleotides read TGTGCCAGCAGCCGATCAGGTTACGAGCAGTACTTC.

This clonotype was picked up many times. This chain connects TRBV12-3 or TRBV12-4 to TRBJ2-2; D may match TRBD1 or TRBD2 (6 bases each). The CDR3 is 15 residues long. The V end lost 5 bases, the J end lost 4 bases, and 14 bases lay between the germline ends. The CDR3 loop reads CASSRGGLGTGELFF. CDR3 in DNA: TGTGCCAGCAGTCGTGGGGGGCTCGGCACCGGGGAGCTGTTTTTT.

The rearrangement links TRBV18 to TRBJ2-2; unclear D gene. The CDR3 has 15 residues. V was clipped by 3 bases and J by 5 bases, with 13 bases between them. CDR1 is KGHSH and CDR2 is LQKENI in the germline V gene. The CDR3 DNA follows: TGTGCCAGCTCACCGAGGTCAGAAATTACCGGGGAGCTGTTTTTT. This translates into CASSPRSEITGELFF. The entire variable domain, with the rest obtained from reference TRBV18 and TRBJ2-2, is as follows: NAGVMQNPRHLVRRRGQEARLRCSPMKGHSHVYWYRQLPEEGLKFMVYLQKENIIDESGMPKERFSAEFPKEGPSILRIQQVVRGDSAAYFCASSPRSEITGELFFGEGSRLTVL.

The CDR3 DNA reads TGTGCCAGCAGCTCTACGGGACTAGGGTCCTACGAGCAGTACTTC. The encoded protein is CASSSTGLGSYEQYF. The J gene is TRBJ2-7, the V gene TRBV7-9, with TRBD2 matching over 8 bases. CDR1 SEHNR and CDR2 FQNEAQ come from the germline V gene (reference sequence). This CDR3 spans 15 amino acids. V shed 4 bases and J 1 base; nucleotides not matched to a gene: 6.

This clonotype turned up a few times. V and J are TRBV9 and TRBJ2-3, with 10 positions matching TRBD2. This CDR3 is 16 amino acids long. The J segment lost 4 bases and the V segment lost 0 bases, leaving 5 bases of the junction unmatched. The germline gives CDR1 SGDLS, CDR2 YYNGEE. CDR3 sequence (DNA): TGTGCCAGCAGCGTAGAGTGGGGGACTAGCGCAGATACGCAGTATTTT. Its translation is CASSVEWGTSADTQYF.